Listed below are T cell receptor beta chains from one sample, sequenced in a study of T cell changes during pregnancy in multiple sclerosis. Assay: immunoSEQ multiplex PCR; the TCRdb copy retains only in-frame clones and omits some. The top ten clones hold less than 1.5% of a sample with tens of thousands of clones, about 88% of them seen once. The sample was CD4+ T cells from peripheral blood mononuclear cells, taken in the second trimester of pregnancy. The receptor source for this set is a female donor with multiple sclerosis, enrolled in a pregnancy study. CDR3s include the opening cysteine and the closing phenylalanine or tryptophan. A D gene is named only where the DNA matches it firmly. The size of a clone is reported for some rows only, either as once, few or many, or as a class for expanded clones.

v_gene	len	abundance	j_gene	d_gene	CDR3nt	CDR3aa
TRBV7-8	18	few	TRBJ2-1	-	TGTGCCAGCAGCTTAGGTGGGCCCCGAATCATAGGGGGTAGCGAGCAGTTCTTC	CASSLGGPRIIGGSEQFF
TRBV21-1	14	-	TRBJ2-7	-	TGTGCCAGCATCCCCCCCGGGACAGCTTACGAGCAGTACTTC	CASIPPGTAYEQYF
TRBV7-9	19	-	TRBJ2-1	TRBD2	TGTGCCAGCAGCTTAGCGCTTGGGGCTAGCGGGGGTAGTAAAAATGAGCAGTTCTTC	CASSLALGASGGSKNEQFF
TRBV6-4	15	-	TRBJ2-2	TRBD1	TGTGCCAGGGAAGTGGACAGGGTGTTTACCGGGGAGCTGTTTTTT	CAREVDRVFTGELFF
TRBV6-6	16	once	TRBJ1-5	TRBD1	TGTGCCAGCAGCCCACGACAGGGGGATAGCAATCAGCCCCAGCATTTT	CASSPRQGDSNQPQHF
TRBV7-7	17	-	TRBJ2-2	TRBD2	TGTGCTAGCAGCTTACGACTAGCGGGAGAGAGCACCGGGGAGCTGTTTTTT	CASSLRLAGESTGELFF
TRBV2	12	-	TRBJ1-2	-	TGTGCCAGCAGTCTGACAGTCTATGGCTACACCTTC	CASSLTVYGYTF
TRBV28	14	once	TRBJ2-7	TRBD1	TGTGCCAGCAGTCCTTGGACAGGGGTCGACGAGCAGTACTTC	CASSPWTGVDEQYF
TRBV28	17	-	TRBJ2-1	TRBD2	TGTGCCAGCAGTCCAAGGACTAGCGGGAGGGCATACAATGAGCAGTTCTTC	CASSPRTSGRAYNEQFF
TRBV11-2	14	-	TRBJ2-5	-	TGTGCCAGCAGCTTAGCCGGGGTTTCAGCGACCCAGTACTTC	CASSLAGVSATQYF
TRBV2	16	-	TRBJ2-1	TRBD2	TGTGCCAGCAAATCCGTCTCAGCGGGAATGTACAATGAGCAGTTCTTC	CASKSVSAGMYNEQFF
TRBV7-8	15	-	TRBJ1-1	TRBD1	TGTGCCAGCAGCCCCCGGACAGGAACGCGCACTGAAGCTTTCTTT	CASSPRTGTRTEAFF
TRBV5-1	15	-	TRBJ1-6	-	TGCGCCAGCAGCTCAGTCAGCTCCTATAATTCACCCCTCCACTTT	CASSSVSSYNSPLHF
TRBV15	14	-	TRBJ2-3	TRBD1	TGTGCCACCAGCAGGGACAGGGCGGCAGATACGCAGTATTTT	CATSRDRAADTQYF
TRBV28	16	-	TRBJ2-5	TRBD1	TGTGCCAGCAGTCCTTGGGGACAGGGGGCTGGGGAGACCCAGTACTTC	CASSPWGQGAGETQYF
TRBV6-1	13	-	TRBJ1-2	TRBD1	TGTGCCAGCAGGCCCGGTCAGGGGGCTGGCTACACCTTC	CASRPGQGAGYTF
TRBV5-6	14	-	TRBJ1-1	-	TGTGCCAGCAGCAACGGACAAGGACGTCCTGAAGCTTTCTTT	CASSNGQGRPEAFF
TRBV28	14	-	TRBJ2-7	-	TGTGCCACTCTAGACAGGAGACCCTCCTACGAGCAGTACTTC	CATLDRRPSYEQYF
TRBV19	14	-	TRBJ1-5	-	TGTGCCAGTAGGGTAGCAGGGGCGGGTCAGCCCCAGCATTTT	CASRVAGAGQPQHF
TRBV23-1	16	-	TRBJ2-7	-	TGCGCCAGCAGCCCCCCCGGCACAGGGAGCTCCTACGAGCAGTACTTC	CASSPPGTGSSYEQYF
TRBV5-1	15	-	TRBJ1-6	-	TGCGCCAGCAGCCCCGGGTCCGGGATTGATTCACCCCTCCACTTT	CASSPGSGIDSPLHF
TRBV27	14	-	TRBJ2-7	-	TGTGCCAGCAGCGTCACCGGGATGAACGTTGAGCAGTACTTC	CASSVTGMNVEQYF
TRBV11-2	14	-	TRBJ2-3	-	TGTGCCAGCAGCTTAGGAGGACACGCAGATACGCAGTATTTT	CASSLGGHADTQYF
TRBV6-1	12	-	TRBJ1-2	-	TGTGCCAGTAAAGGAGGAATCTATGGCTACACCTTC	CASKGGIYGYTF
TRBV27	13	-	TRBJ1-1	-	-	CASILEGSGEAFF
TRBV28	12	-	TRBJ2-5	-	TGTGCAGGTCGGGGGGCGGATGAGACCCAGTACTTC	CAGRGADETQYF
TRBV5-1	16	once	TRBJ2-5	-	TGCGCCAGCAGCCCGACCCCGACAGTAAGACAAGAGACCCAGTACTTC	CASSPTPTVRQETQYF
TRBV6-6	14	-	TRBJ2-1	TRBD2	TGTGCCAGCAGTCCTATAGCGGGAGTAGGCGAGCAGTTCTTC	CASSPIAGVGEQFF
TRBV7-2	16	-	TRBJ1-1	-	TGTGCCAGCAGCTTAGGAGGCCCCGGTCGGGGGGCTGAAGCTTTCTTT	CASSLGGPGRGAEAFF
TRBV27	15	once	TRBJ1-6	-	TGTGCCAGCAGTTTAGGGCAGGTTTTCGTTTCACCCCTCCACTTT	CASSLGQVFVSPLHF
TRBV28	14	-	TRBJ2-1	-	TGTGCCAGCACCTCCGTGGGCCAGACAGGACCCAAGTTCTTC	CASTSVGQTGPKFF
TRBV7-2	15	once	TRBJ2-1	TRBD1	TGTGCCAGCAGCACGAAGACAGGGTCCCACAATGAGCAGTTCTTC	CASSTKTGSHNEQFF
TRBV6-1	13	-	TRBJ2-1	TRBD2	TGTGCCAGCAGTGAAAATAGCGGGAGGGGTGGGTTCTTC	CASSENSGRGGFF
TRBV5-1	19	-	TRBJ2-1	TRBD2	TGCGCCAGCAGTCAATGGATTAAGGGTGCGGGAGCCCCCTACAATGAGCAGTTCTTC	CASSQWIKGAGAPYNEQFF
TRBV7-9	16	-	TRBJ2-7	-	TGTGCCAGCAGCTTAGCGCCCGGGTCCTACGATTCCGAGCAGTACTTC	CASSLAPGSYDSEQYF